The 26 T cell receptor beta chains in this list originate from one sample, sequenced in a study of post-analysis software for immune sequencing data. The library was made from cDNA and included unique molecular identifiers. MiXCR, applied by TCRdb to the PCR reads, yields one record per CDR3 protein. Here the sample spans hundreds of thousands of distinct CDR3 sequences, roughly three fifths being singletons. Findings and caveats of the study: A few TRBV segments (TRBV5-6, TRBV5-1 and TRBV20-1 among them) occurred more frequently in patients than in controls.

The antigens for these receptors are not known. Sequencing was done on a sample of blood. The receptor source for this set is a girl aged 2 to 9 with multiple sclerosis.

About this clonotype: One junction end does not reproduce the germline sequence, and a read error may be involved. The V gene is TRBV12-3 or TRBV12-4, the J gene TRBJ2-6, with a weak D call TRBD1 (5 bases). There are 15 residues in the CDR3. CDR3 region: CASSLSISGANVRTF. The CDR3 coding sequence is TGTGCCAGCAGTTTATCAATCTCTGGGGCCAACGTCCGGACTTTC.

The chain couples TRBV29-1 to TRBJ2-1; D call uncertain. The length of the CDR3 is 12 residues. Germline V lookup: CDR1 SQVTM, CDR2 ANQGSEA. The CDR3 region has the DNA TGCACCCGCTCATCGGTTTTCAATGAGCAGTTCTTC. As protein: CTRSSVFNEQFF.

The chain uses TRBV24-1 and TRBJ2-5; 11 positions agree with TRBD2. Germline CDR1 reads KGHDR; CDR2 reads SFDVKD. The V segment lost 4 bases and the J segment 1 base; nucleotides outside the gene matches: 7. This CDR3 comprises 17 residues. DNA of the CDR3: TGTGCCACCAGTGACGCACTAGCGGGGGCCCTCCAAGAGACCCAGTACTTC. This gives the protein CATSDALAGALQETQYF.

The V and J genes are TRBV7-2 and TRBJ2-3, with a tentative D call TRBD2 (6 bases). Germline V gives CDR1 SGHTA, CDR2 FQGNSA. V was pared by 1 base and J by 3 bases, with 20 bases between. This CDR3 spans 18 amino acids. The CDR3 nucleotides read TGTGCCAGCAGCTTAGGCCCCCAGGGAGGAGTGCGGACAGATACGCAGTATTTT. Encoded protein: CASSLGPQGGVRTDTQYF.

This clonotype turned up a few times. This chain joins TRBV5-5 and TRBJ2-3; D gene ambiguous. Germline lookup yields CDR1 SGHKS and CDR2 YYEKEE (reference sequence). The CDR3 has 15 residues. Trimming left V 0 bases short and J 2 bases short, with 10 bases between. The chain's CDR3 is CASSLGPQITDTQYF. DNA for the CDR3: TGTGCCAGCAGCTTGGGCCCGCAAATCACAGATACGCAGTATTTT.

The rearrangement uses TRBV19 and TRBJ1-1; D uncertain. From germline, CDR1 is LNHDA and CDR2 SQIVND (reference sequence). The CDR3 has 12 amino acids. V shed 7 bases and J shed 0 bases, with 6 bases lying between them. CDR3 sequence reads: CASTKVNTEAFF. CDR3 bases: TGTGCCAGTACGAAAGTGAACACTGAAGCTTTCTTT.

This clonotype was counted once. The J gene is TRBJ2-1, the V gene TRBV24-1; D is undetermined. Germline V gene lookup returns CDR1 KGHDR and CDR2 SFDVKD. The CDR3 length is 14 residues. V was trimmed by 0 bases and J by 7 bases, leaving 9 bases between them. CDR3 sequence reads: CATSDLPLGNEQFF. The CDR3 DNA reads TGTGCCACCAGTGATTTGCCTCTCGGTAATGAGCAGTTCTTC.

The genes are TRBV4-2 and TRBJ2-2; tentative D call: TRBD1 (5 bases). The V and J ends lost 4 bases and 5 bases respectively, with 17 bases between them. The CDR3 length is 16 residues. CDR1 is LGHNA, CDR2 YNFKEQ, per germline. In DNA form, the CDR3 reads TGTGCCAGCAGCCTAACAGGTGCTACGATTACCGGGGAGCTGTTTTTT. Residues: CASSLTGATITGELFF.

The chain couples TRBV7-2 to TRBJ2-5; TRBD1 matches at 7 bases. The DNA matches TRBJ2-7 better at its end, which makes the J call doubtful. Germline V lookup: CDR1 SGHTA, CDR2 FQGNSA. This CDR3 has 14 residues. CDR3 region: CASTRTGGSYEQYF. DNA for the CDR3: TGTGCCAGCACCCGGACAGGTGGTTCCTACGAGCAGTACTTC.

This sequence joins TRBV5-1 and TRBJ1-1; D is perhaps TRBD1 (5 bases). The CDR3 is made up of 16 amino acids. Germline values: CDR1 SGHRS, CDR2 YFSETQ. Trimming pared 0 bases from V and 4 bases from J, leaving 16 bases between. This chain's CDR3 is CASSLGQGELGTEAFF. The CDR3 DNA sequence: TGCGCCAGCAGCTTGGGCCAAGGGGAGTTAGGCACTGAAGCTTTCTTT. Variable domain in full (rest from reference TRBV5-1 and TRBJ1-1): KAGVTQTPRYLIKTRGQQVTLSCSPISGHRSVSWYQQTPGQGLQFLFEYFSETQRNKGNFPGRFSGRQFSNSRSEMNVSTLELGDSALYLCASSLGQGELGTEAFFGQGTRLTVV.

The J gene is TRBJ1-2, the V gene TRBV28, with D tentatively TRBD1 (5 bases). CDR1 MDHEN and CDR2 SYDVKM come from the germline V gene. The ends were cut back, 6 bases at V and 0 bases at J, with 23 bases in the middle. The CDR3 sequence is 18 residues long. CDR3 region: CASSRGFGSRDSNYGYTF. In nucleotides, the CDR3 is TGTGCCAGCAGCCGGGGTTTCGGCAGCAGGGATTCTAACTATGGCTACACCTTC.

V is TRBV4-3 and J is TRBJ2-3; 8 bases align to TRBD1. Germline V gives CDR1 LGHNA, CDR2 YSLEER. Germline trimming cut 1 base from V and 2 bases from J; bases unmatched to any gene: 8. CDR3 length: 17 amino acids. CDR3 nucleotides: TGCGCCAGCAGCCAAGTCGGGCCGGACAGGGTCACAGATACGCAGTATTTT. It codes for CASSQVGPDRVTDTQYF.

Turning to this clonotype: Sequence at one end of the junction differs from germline and may be a read error. V and J are TRBV2 and TRBJ2-5; TRBD1 aligns across 10 bases. The CDR3 runs to 14 residues. Looked up from germline, CDR1 is SNHLY and CDR2 is FYNNEI. The CDR3 coding sequence is TGTGCCGGCAGGGACAGGGGATCAGGAGAGACCCAGTACTTC. Amino acid sequence: CAGRDRGSGETQYF.

This chain connects TRBV15 to TRBJ2-3, with D perhaps TRBD1 (6 bases). V dropped 3 bases and J dropped 2 bases, with 9 bases sitting between them. The germline CDR1 and CDR2 sequences are LNHNV and YYDKDF (reference sequence). The CDR3 is made up of 14 amino acids. The CDR3 loop is CATSSRTDTDTQYF. The CDR3 region has the DNA TGTGCCACCAGCAGCCGGACAGACACAGATACGCAGTATTTT.

This chain connects TRBV6-5 to TRBJ1-1; 11 nucleotides align to TRBD1. The V segment lost 7 bases and the J segment 4 bases; nucleotides outside the gene matches: 11. CDR1 MNHEY and CDR2 SVGAGI come from the germline V gene. The CDR3 consists of 16 residues. CDR3 DNA: TGTGCCAGCACAGGACAGGGGGCGGCGAACCCCACTGAAGCTTTCTTT. Amino acid sequence: CASTGQGAANPTEAFF.

There are a few counts of this clonotype. The genes are TRBV7-7 and TRBJ2-1; D is tentatively TRBD1 or TRBD2 (5 bases each). CDR1 and CDR2 (germline): SSHAT, FNYEAQ (reference sequence). The CDR3 loop spans 15 amino acids. V lost 4 bases and J 9 bases, leaving 19 bases between the germline ends. CDR3 amino acids: CASSSKGGGSSEQFF. The CDR3, as DNA: TGTGCCAGCAGCTCCAAAGGTGGGGGATCATCTGAGCAGTTCTTC. Full variable domain (missing parts from reference TRBV7-7 and TRBJ2-1): GAGVSQSPRYKVTKRGQDVTLRCDPISSHATLYWYQQALGQGPEFLTYFNYEAQPDKSGLPSDRFSAERPEGSISTLTIQRTEQRDSAMYRCASSSKGGGSSEQFFGPGTRLTVL.

The V call is TRBV12-3 or TRBV12-4, the J call TRBJ1-4; D may be TRBD1 (5 bases). V was cut by 3 bases and J by 5 bases, with 10 bases left in between. This CDR3 is 14 amino acids long. This chain's CDR3 is CASSFDSANEKLFF. Here the CDR3 DNA reads TGTGCCAGCAGTTTCGACAGCGCGAATGAAAAACTGTTTTTT.

This sequence joins TRBV29-1 and TRBJ1-3; the D gene is possibly TRBD1 (5 bases). From germline, CDR1 is SQVTM and CDR2 ANQGSEA. Deletions cut 5 bases from V and 3 bases from J, with 14 bases between. The CDR3 has 14 residues. The CDR3 bases are TGCAGCGTTCTAGGAGGGGCAATTGGAAACACCATATATTTT. Translated: CSVLGGAIGNTIYF.

This clonotype was found a few times. The gene calls are TRBV12-3 or TRBV12-4 and TRBJ1-1; D uncertain. V was shortened by 3 bases and J by 4 bases, with 9 bases between the two germline ends. The CDR3 totals 13 residues. CDR3 protein: CASSLGVGTEAFF. DNA for the CDR3: TGTGCCAGCAGTTTGGGAGTTGGCACTGAAGCTTTCTTT.

This clonotype showed up just a few times. This CDR3 is CASSSPLTSPSYNEQFF. The CDR3 DNA reads TGTGCCAGCAGCTCCCCCCTGACTAGCCCTTCCTACAATGAGCAGTTCTTC. The chain links TRBV7-9 to TRBJ2-1; 7 bases agree with TRBD2. Looked up from germline, CDR1 is SEHNR and CDR2 is FQNEAQ (reference sequence). V lost 4 bases to trimming and J lost 1 base; unmatched junction nucleotides: 10. The length of the CDR3 is 17 residues.

CDR3: CASSYQPGPNEQFF. Here the CDR3 DNA reads TGTGCCAGCAGTTACCAGCCGGGCCCCAATGAGCAGTTCTTC. This chain connects TRBV6-5 to TRBJ2-1; D remains ambiguous. With 2 bases removed from V and 6 bases from J, the gap between germline ends came to 11 bases. Germline CDR1 and CDR2: MNHEY and SVGAGI. The CDR3 is made up of 14 amino acids.

As to this clonotype: The junction and the germline gene differ at one end; a read error may be behind it. The chain combines TRBV29-1 with TRBJ2-1; TRBD1 is a possible D gene (5 bases). The CDR3 length is 15 residues. CDR1 and CDR2 from the germline V gene are SQVTM and ANQGSEA. CDR3 DNA: TGCAGCGTTCCACCATCGGACACCTCCTACAATAAGCAGTCCTTC. It encodes CSVPPSDTSYNKQSF.

This clonotype was picked up a small number of times. The chain has TRBV12-3 or TRBV12-4 and TRBJ2-7, with 12 bases identical to TRBD2. After removal of 6 bases from V and 5 bases from J, the junction contained 5 bases not matched to a gene. The CDR3 runs to 14 residues. CDR3 loop: CASSRLAGENEQYF. CDR3 coding DNA: TGTGCCAGCAGCCGACTAGCGGGAGAAAACGAGCAGTACTTC.

The gene calls are TRBV5-1 and TRBJ2-1, with 16 bases that match TRBD2. In germline, CDR1 is SGHRS, CDR2 YFSETQ. CDR3 length: 18 amino acids. After removal of 2 bases from V and 6 bases from J, the junction contained 8 bases not matched to a gene. The CDR3 spells CASSLPGLAGGPVNEQFF. DNA for the CDR3: TGCGCCAGCAGCTTACCGGGACTAGCGGGAGGGCCCGTCAATGAGCAGTTCTTC.

V usage is TRBV3-1 and J usage is TRBJ2-5; tentatively, D is TRBD1 or TRBD2 (5 bases each). The end of the DNA fits TRBJ2-7 better, so the J call may be wrong. CDR1 and CDR2 (germline): LGHDT, YNNKEL (reference sequence). There are 12 residues in the CDR3. CDR3 protein: CASSQGTHEQYF. CDR3 nucleotide sequence: TGTGCCAGCAGCCAGGGGACCCACGAGCAGTACTTC.

The chain carries TRBV6-4 and TRBJ2-7, with 8 bases identical to TRBD1. There are 14 residues in the CDR3. V lost 2 bases to trimming and J lost 11 bases; unmatched junction nucleotides: 11. CDR1 is MRHNA, CDR2 SNTAGT, per germline. The CDR3 DNA follows: TGTGCCAGCAGTGACCGGGGGATCAGGGGGCAGGAGTACTTC. This translates into CASSDRGIRGQEYF.